These T cell receptor beta chains were read from a single sample in a study of radiotherapy plus CTLA-4 blockade in lung cancer. The protocol was immunoSEQ multiplex PCR, while the TCRdb copy is restricted to in-frame clones and leaves out a portion. The sample carries around 59,000 clones, about 80% recorded once. Sequences were derived from peripheral blood, sampled from a patient treated with radiotherapy plus ipilimumab. The receptors here all came from a human donor with non-small cell lung cancer who had a partial response to radiotherapy plus ipilimumab. The CDR3 runs from the conserved cysteine through the conserved F or W. The D gene is left open where the match is weak. Size is stated for part of the rows, as once, few or many counts, or as a class when the clone is expanded.

clone_size | d_call | j_call | v_call | cdr3_nt | cdr3_aa
NA | TRBD1 | TRBJ2-5 | TRBV7-8 | TGTGCCAGCAGCTGGACAGGGGAAGAGACCCAGTACTTC | CASSWTGEETQYF
NA | NA | TRBJ1-6 | TRBV6-1 | TGTGCCAGCAGTGAAGCGCGCTATCCACCCCTCCACTTT | CASSEARYPPLHF
NA | NA | TRBJ1-5 | TRBV27 | TGTGCCAGCAGTTACGGACTGGCGAGCAATCAGCCCCAGCATTTT | CASSYGLASNQPQHF
NA | TRBD2 | TRBJ2-2 | TRBV7-2 | TGTGCCAGCAGCCCGACACGGACTAGAGGCACCGGGGAGCTGTTTTTT | CASSPTRTRGTGELFF
NA | TRBD1 | TRBJ1-5 | TRBV2 | TGTGCCAGCACGGGACAGGGATGGGATCAGCCCCAGCATTTT | CASTGQGWDQPQHF
NA | TRBD1 | TRBJ2-7 | TRBV5-1 | TGCGCCAGCAGCGAAACAGGGGGACGGTACGAGCAGTACTTC | CASSETGGRYEQYF
NA | TRBD2 | TRBJ2-1 | TRBV7-7 | TGTGCCAGCAGCTTAGGACTAGCGGGGGGGCTTATGAACAATGAGCAGTTCTTC | CASSLGLAGGLMNNEQFF
NA | TRBD2 | TRBJ2-7 | TRBV6-5 | TGTGCCAGCAGTTACTTAACCGGGACTAAGCCCTACGAGCAGTACTTC | CASSYLTGTKPYEQYF
NA | NA | TRBJ2-1 | TRBV9 | TGTGCCAGCAGCGGACAGGTCTCCTACAATGAGCAGTTCTTC | CASSGQVSYNEQFF
once | TRBD2 | TRBJ2-1 | TRBV5-4 | TGTGCCAGCAGCTTGGACGTGCGGGGGGACAATGAGCAGTTCTTC | CASSLDVRGDNEQFF
few | NA | TRBJ2-5 | TRBV27 | TGTGCCAGCAGCCGAGAGGGAGGGGGGCTCCAAGAGACCCAGTACTTC | CASSREGGGLQETQYF
NA | NA | TRBJ1-5 | TRBV11-2 | TGTGCCAGCAGCTCGGACGGGGATAGCAATCAGCCCCAGCATTTT | CASSSDGDSNQPQHF
NA | TRBD1 | TRBJ2-1 | TRBV5-1 | TGCGCCAGCAGCTTGACGGGACAGGGGGCGCATAACGAGCAGTTCTTC | CASSLTGQGAHNEQFF
NA | NA | TRBJ2-1 | TRBV11-2 | TGTGCCAGCAGCTTAGGGGGGGAACAGTTCTTC | CASSLGGEQFF
NA | NA | TRBJ1-1 | TRBV28 | TGTGCCAGCAGGGGACGGGACATGGTGAACACTGAAGCTTTCTTT | CASRGRDMVNTEAFF
NA | TRBD2 | TRBJ2-2 | TRBV5-6 | TGTGCCAGCATCCCCCAGCGACTAGCCAACACCGGGGAGCTGTTTTTT | CASIPQRLANTGELFF
NA | NA | TRBJ2-6 | TRBV11-2 | TGTGCCAGCAGCTTACGCCTGGGACACACGGAGGCTGGGGCCAACGTCCTGACTTTC | CASSLRLGHTEAGANVLTF
NA | TRBD2 | TRBJ2-2 | TRBV6-6 | TGTGCCAGCAGGGCGGGGGGGAACACCGGGGAGCTGTTTTTT | CASRAGGNTGELFF
NA | TRBD1 | TRBJ1-1 | TRBV7-3 | TGTGCCAGCAGCTTGGACAGGGGCACTGAAGCTTTCTTT | CASSLDRGTEAFF
NA | TRBD1 | TRBJ2-7 | TRBV7-6 | TGTGCCAGCAGCTTAGGGGGACAGGGGTCCTACGAGCAGTACTTC | CASSLGGQGSYEQYF
NA | TRBD1 | TRBJ1-5 | TRBV6-6 | TGTGCCAGCATTATAGACAGGGGAGGCAATCAGCCCCAGCATTTT | CASIIDRGGNQPQHF
once | NA | TRBJ2-7 | TRBV4-1 | TGCGCCAGCAGCCAGATACAGGGATACGAGCAGTACTTC | CASSQIQGYEQYF
NA | TRBD1 | TRBJ2-7 | TRBV28 | TGTGCCAGCACCCTGGGGGGACAGGGTGGTTCCTACGAGCAGTACTTC | CASTLGGQGGSYEQYF
NA | TRBD1 | TRBJ2-5 | TRBV6-5 | TGTGCCAGCAGTTACACGGGGGGACAGGGGGAGACCCAGTACTTC | CASSYTGGQGETQYF
NA | NA | TRBJ1-2 | TRBV5-4 | TGTGCCAGCAACGTAGGAGGCAGGGAGGAAGGTGGCTACACCTTC | CASNVGGREEGGYTF
NA | NA | TRBJ1-1 | TRBV5-6 | TGTGCCAGCAGCTTGGAAGGGTCCGGGAAGGACACTGAAGCTTTCTTT | CASSLEGSGKDTEAFF
NA | NA | TRBJ2-3 | TRBV27 | TGTGCCAGCAGCCGCCCGTGGCAGGGGTCAGATACGCAGTATTTT | CASSRPWQGSDTQYF
NA | TRBD1 | TRBJ1-1 | TRBV5-1 | TGCGCCAGCAGCCCCTACAGGGGAGGTACTGAAGCTTTCTTT | CASSPYRGGTEAFF
NA | NA | TRBJ1-5 | TRBV6-6 | TGTGCCAGCAGCCCCAGGGGACAGCCCCAGCATTTT | CASSPRGQPQHF
NA | NA | TRBJ1-1 | TRBV21-1 | TGTGCCAGCAGCAAAGAATATACAGGGAGGGCTGAAGCTTTCTTT | CASSKEYTGRAEAFF
NA | NA | TRBJ2-7 | TRBV27 | TGTGCCAGCAGAGCACAGGGCGCCTTAAGGGGGCAGTACTTC | CASRAQGALRGQYF
NA | NA | TRBJ1-3 | TRBV29-1 | TGCAGCGTTGTCCCCCCGACAGGCTCTGGAAACACCATATATTTT | CSVVPPTGSGNTIYF
NA | TRBD1 | TRBJ1-2 | TRBV18 | TGTGCCAGCTCACTATCGGGACAGAACTATGGCTACACCTTC | CASSLSGQNYGYTF
NA | TRBD1 | TRBJ2-7 | TRBV5-1 | TGCGCCAGCAGCCTCAGACAGGGTGTCTACGAGCAGTACTTC | CASSLRQGVYEQYF
NA | TRBD1 | TRBJ2-7 | TRBV6-1 | TGTGCCAGCAGCGCCCACTTAAGCCTGGGACAGAACTTC | CASSAHLSLGQNF
NA | NA | TRBJ2-6 | TRBV7-3 | TGTGCCAGCAGCATCGCAGGGGGGCGCTCAGGGGCCAACGTCCTGACTTTC | CASSIAGGRSGANVLTF
NA | TRBD1 | TRBJ1-3 | TRBV19 | TGTGCCAGTAGTATAGAACCGGGACAGGGTTCCTCTGGAAACACCATATATTTT | CASSIEPGQGSSGNTIYF
NA | TRBD1 | TRBJ2-1 | TRBV10-1 | TGCGCCAGCAGTGAGGGCCGGACAGGGGGCGCAGATGAGCAGTTCTTC | CASSEGRTGGADEQFF
once | TRBD1 | TRBJ1-2 | TRBV5-6 | TGTGCCAGCAGCTCTACAGGGGGCTACTATGGCTACACCTTC | CASSSTGGYYGYTF
NA | NA | TRBJ1-1 | TRBV18 | TGTGCCAGCTCATCAACGGGGAACACTGAAGCTTTCTTT | CASSSTGNTEAFF
medium-sized | TRBD1 | TRBJ1-5 | TRBV18 | TGTGCCAGCTCACCCGGGACAGGGGCTAATCAGCCCCAGCATTTT | CASSPGTGANQPQHF
NA | TRBD1 | TRBJ1-4 | TRBV7-6 | TGTGCCAGCAGCTTTAGAGGGGGCCCTAATGAAAAACTGTTTTTT | CASSFRGGPNEKLFF
NA | NA | TRBJ1-4 | TRBV27 | TGTGCCAGCAGTTTCCAGCGTAATGAAAAACTGTTTTTT | CASSFQRNEKLFF
NA | TRBD2 | TRBJ2-5 | TRBV5-5 | TGTGCCAGCAGCTTGGAGGGGACTACAGAGACCCAGTACTTC | CASSLEGTTETQYF
NA | TRBD2 | TRBJ2-3 | TRBV5-1 | TGCGCCAGCAGCGGTACTAGCGGCCCAAGCACAGATACGCAGTATTTT | CASSGTSGPSTDTQYF
NA | TRBD1 | TRBJ1-1 | TRBV11-1 | TGTGCCAGCAGCTTGGGACAGAGCACTGAAGCTTTCTTT | CASSLGQSTEAFF
NA | NA | TRBJ1-5 | TRBV29-1 | TGCAGCGTCCTCCAGGGTCTGGATCAGCCCCAGCATTTT | CSVLQGLDQPQHF
NA | TRBD1 | TRBJ2-3 | TRBV5-1 | TGCGCCAGCAGCTTCAGGGGGCAGGCGGATACGCAGTATTTT | CASSFRGQADTQYF
few | TRBD1 | TRBJ2-7 | TRBV7-2 | TGTGCCAGCAGCTTCCCTAGAGGGGGCACAACCTACGAGCAGTACTTC | CASSFPRGGTTYEQYF
NA | NA | TRBJ1-1 | TRBV28 | TGTGCCAGCAGTTTAGGACAGTACACTGAAGCTTTCTTT | CASSLGQYTEAFF
NA | NA | TRBJ2-3 | TRBV5-1 | TGCGCCAGCAGGGCCGGGACTACAGATACGCAGTATTTT | CASRAGTTDTQYF
NA | NA | TRBJ2-1 | TRBV11-2 | TGTGCCAGCAGCGTCGGGACTCAGAGATACAATGAGCAGTTCTTC | CASSVGTQRYNEQFF
NA | TRBD1 | TRBJ2-5 | TRBV6-5 | TGTGCCAGCAGTTACTCCGGGACAGGGGGTGAGCAGTACTTC | CASSYSGTGGEQYF
NA | TRBD1 | TRBJ1-2 | TRBV13 | TGTGCCAGCAGCCAAAACAGGGGGCGCAATGGCTACACCTTC | CASSQNRGRNGYTF
NA | TRBD1 | TRBJ1-2 | TRBV7-9 | TGTGCCAGCAGCTGGGACAGCAACTATGGCTACACCTTC | CASSWDSNYGYTF